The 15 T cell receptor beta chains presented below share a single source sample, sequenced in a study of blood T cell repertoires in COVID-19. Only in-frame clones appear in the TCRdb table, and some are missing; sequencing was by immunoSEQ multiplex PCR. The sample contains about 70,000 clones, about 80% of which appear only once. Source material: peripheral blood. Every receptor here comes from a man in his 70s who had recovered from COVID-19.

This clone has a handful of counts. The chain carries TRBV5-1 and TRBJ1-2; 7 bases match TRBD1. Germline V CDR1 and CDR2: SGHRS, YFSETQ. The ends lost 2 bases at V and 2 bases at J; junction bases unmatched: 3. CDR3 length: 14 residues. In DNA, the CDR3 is TGCGCCAGCAGCTTTGGGGGACAGAACTATGGCTACACCTTC. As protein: CASSFGGQNYGYTF.

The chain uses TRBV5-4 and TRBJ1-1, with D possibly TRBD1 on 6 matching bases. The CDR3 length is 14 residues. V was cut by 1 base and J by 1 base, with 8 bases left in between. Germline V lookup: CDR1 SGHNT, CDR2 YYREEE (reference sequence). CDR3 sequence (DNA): TGTGCCAGCAGCTTGCGAGGGGGGAACACTGAAGCTTTCTTT. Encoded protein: CASSLRGGNTEAFF.

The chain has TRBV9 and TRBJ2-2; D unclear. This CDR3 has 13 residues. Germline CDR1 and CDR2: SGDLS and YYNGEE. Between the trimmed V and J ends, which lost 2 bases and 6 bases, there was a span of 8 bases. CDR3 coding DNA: TGTGCCAGCAGCGTTCTAGGATCCGGGGAGCTGTTTTTT. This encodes CASSVLGSGELFF.

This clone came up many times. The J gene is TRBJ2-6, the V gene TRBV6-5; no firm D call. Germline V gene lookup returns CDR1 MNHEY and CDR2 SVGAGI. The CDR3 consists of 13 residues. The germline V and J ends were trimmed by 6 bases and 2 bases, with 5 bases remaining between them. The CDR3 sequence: CASRLTGANVLTF. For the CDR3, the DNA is TGTGCCAGCAGACTAACTGGGGCCAACGTCCTGACTTTC.

CDR3 region: CASSRPEDLPNYGYTF. As DNA, the CDR3 is TGTGCCAGCAGTAGACCCGAGGATCTACCCAACTATGGCTACACCTTC. The rearrangement links TRBV28 to TRBJ1-2; D is unresolved. The V gene lost 5 bases and the J gene lost 2 bases, with 18 bases spanning the gap. Germline CDR1 MDHEN, CDR2 SYDVKM. The CDR3 extends over 16 amino acids.

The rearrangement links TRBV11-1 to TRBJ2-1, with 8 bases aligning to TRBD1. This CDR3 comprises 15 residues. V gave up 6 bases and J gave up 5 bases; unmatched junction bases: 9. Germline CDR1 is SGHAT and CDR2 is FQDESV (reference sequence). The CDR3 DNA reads TGTGCCAGCAGTTACGGACAGGGTCCCGACAATGAGCAGTTCTTC. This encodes CASSYGQGPDNEQFF.

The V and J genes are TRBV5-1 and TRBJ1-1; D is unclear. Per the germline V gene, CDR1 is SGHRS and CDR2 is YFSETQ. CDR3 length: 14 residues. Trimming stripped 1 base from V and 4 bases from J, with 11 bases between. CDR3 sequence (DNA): TGCGCCAGCAGCTTGTTTGGAGGGAGCACTGAAGCTTTCTTT. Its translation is CASSLFGGSTEAFF.

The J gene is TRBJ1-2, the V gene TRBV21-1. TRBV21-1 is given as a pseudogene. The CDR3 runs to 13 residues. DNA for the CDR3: TGTGCCAGCAGAGTGTCGGTTAACTATGGCTACACCTTC. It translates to CASRVSVNYGYTF.

CDR3 in amino acids: CASSIPGLDEKLFF. The CDR3 nucleotides are TGTGCCAGTAGTATCCCCGGACTGGATGAAAAACTGTTTTTT. The rearrangement links TRBV19 to TRBJ1-4; D remains unclear. Germline V CDR1 and CDR2: LNHDA, SQIVND (reference sequence). The CDR3 is made up of 14 amino acids. V lost 3 bases, J lost 6 bases, and 11 bases lay in between.

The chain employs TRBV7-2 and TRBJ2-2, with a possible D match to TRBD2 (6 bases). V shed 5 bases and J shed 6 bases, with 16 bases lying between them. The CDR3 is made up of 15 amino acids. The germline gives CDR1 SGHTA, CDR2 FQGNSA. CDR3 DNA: TGTGCCAGCAGCGTCCTTTTGGGGGGTTCCGGGGAGCTGTTTTTT. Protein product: CASSVLLGGSGELFF.

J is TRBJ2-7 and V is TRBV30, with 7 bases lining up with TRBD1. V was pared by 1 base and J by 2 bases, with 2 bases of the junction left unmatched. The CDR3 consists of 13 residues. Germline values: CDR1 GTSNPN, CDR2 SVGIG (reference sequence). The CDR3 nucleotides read TGTGCCTGGAGTGGACAGGGAACCTACGAGCAGTACTTC. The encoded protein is CAWSGQGTYEQYF.

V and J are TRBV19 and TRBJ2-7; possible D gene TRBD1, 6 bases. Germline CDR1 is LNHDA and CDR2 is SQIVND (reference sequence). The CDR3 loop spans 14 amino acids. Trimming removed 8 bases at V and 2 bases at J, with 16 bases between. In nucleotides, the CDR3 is TGTGCCAGTCAAAGGACAGCGCTGGCCTACGAGCAGTACTTC. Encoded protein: CASQRTALAYEQYF.

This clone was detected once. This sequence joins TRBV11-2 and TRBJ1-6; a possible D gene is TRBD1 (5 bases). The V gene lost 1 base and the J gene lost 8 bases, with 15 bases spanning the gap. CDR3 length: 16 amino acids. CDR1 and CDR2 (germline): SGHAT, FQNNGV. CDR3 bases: TGTGCCAGCAGCTTAGTCAGGGTGGAGGGTGATTCACCCCTCCACTTT. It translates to CASSLVRVEGDSPLHF.

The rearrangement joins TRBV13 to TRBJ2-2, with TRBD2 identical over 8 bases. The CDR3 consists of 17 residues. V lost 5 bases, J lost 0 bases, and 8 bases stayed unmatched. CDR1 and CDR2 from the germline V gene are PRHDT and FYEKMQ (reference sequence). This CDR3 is CASSPQGTRANTGELFF. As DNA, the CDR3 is TGTGCCAGCAGCCCACAAGGGACTAGAGCGAACACCGGGGAGCTGTTTTTT.

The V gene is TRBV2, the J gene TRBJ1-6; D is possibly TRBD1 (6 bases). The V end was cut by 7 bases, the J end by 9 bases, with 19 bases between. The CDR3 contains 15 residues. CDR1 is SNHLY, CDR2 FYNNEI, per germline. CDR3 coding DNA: TGTGCCAGCACTGCGACCGCAGGGGTGGGTTCACCCCTCCACTTT. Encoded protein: CASTATAGVGSPLHF.